These T cell receptor beta chains were read from a single sample in a study of blood T cell repertoires in COVID-19. TCRdb's copy holds only in-frame clones and misses some; the assay was immunoSEQ multiplex PCR. The sample has roughly 670,000 clones, about nine tenths seen once. Sequences were obtained from peripheral blood. These receptors were obtained from a woman aged 18-35 years with acute or convalescent COVID-19. Each CDR3 is given with its conserved first and last residue. The D gene is left open where the match is weak. Clone size, where shown, is once, few, many, or a class for clones that have expanded.

clone size	J gene	V gene	D gene	CDR3 DNA	CDR3 protein
.	TRBJ2-2	TRBV7-9	TRBD1	TGTGCCAGCAGCTTGGGGACAGTGAACACCGGGGAGCTGTTTTTT	CASSLGTVNTGELFF
.	TRBJ1-4	TRBV28	.	TGTGCCAGCAGTTTCTTTCGGGGTAGGGCAACTAATGAAAAACTGTTTTTT	CASSFFRGRATNEKLFF
few	TRBJ2-1	TRBV4-2	TRBD1	TGTGCCAGCAGCCAAGATTCTGAGACAGGGCTCGAATCGGAGCAGTTCTTC	CASSQDSETGLESEQFF
.	TRBJ2-7	TRBV6-8	.	TGTGCCAGCAGTCATAGTTGGGGGGGCCCCTACGAGCAGTACTTC	CASSHSWGGPYEQYF
.	TRBJ2-7	TRBV5-6	.	TGTGCCAGCAGCTTCCCAACAGGGAGCCCCTACGAGCAGTACTTC	CASSFPTGSPYEQYF
.	TRBJ2-5	TRBV10-3	.	TGTGCCATCAGTGGGGACACTCGAGAGACCCAGTACTTC	CAISGDTRETQYF
.	TRBJ2-7	TRBV11-2	TRBD2	TGTGCCAGCAGCTCTCCCAGGGAGGGCTTTGAGCAGTACTTC	CASSSPREGFEQYF
.	TRBJ2-2	TRBV24-1	.	TGTGCCACCAGTGTGAGGAAGTACGGGGAGCTGTTTTTT	CATSVRKYGELFF
.	TRBJ2-3	TRBV10-3	.	TGTGCCATCAGGTTAGAAGGGGCGCGTTCCAGCACAGATACGCAGTATTTT	CAIRLEGARSSTDTQYF
.	TRBJ1-2	TRBV5-1	.	TGCGCCAGCAGCGTGCACCGGACAGCTTATGGCTACACCTTC	CASSVHRTAYGYTF
.	TRBJ2-2	TRBV11-2	TRBD2	TGTGCCAGCAGCTCCTTACCTCAACTAGCGGGGCTATACACCGGGGAGCTGTTTTTT	CASSSLPQLAGLYTGELFF
.	TRBJ1-1	TRBV5-6	.	TGTGCCAGCTACACCTTGGGGGCAGGGATCGAGGGGTCGCTCACTGAAGCTTTCTTT	CASYTLGAGIEGSLTEAFF
few	TRBJ1-2	TRBV6-6	.	TGTGCCAGCAGTTACTCGAGAGCGGGAGAAAATGGCTACACCTTC	CASSYSRAGENGYTF
once	TRBJ1-3	TRBV5-1	TRBD1	TGCGCCAGCAGCTGGCTGGGACAGGGGCTCTCTGGAAACACCATATATTTT	CASSWLGQGLSGNTIYF
.	TRBJ2-7	TRBV5-1	TRBD2	TGCGCCAGCAGCTTGGAAGGCGGGGGGCTCGAGCAGTACTTC	CASSLEGGGLEQYF
.	TRBJ2-3	TRBV2	TRBD2	TGTGCCAGCAGTGAAAAAGCGGGGGGGCCGGGAGATACGCAGTATTTT	CASSEKAGGPGDTQYF
.	TRBJ1-1	TRBV6-6	TRBD1	TGTGCCAGCAGTCCCCGCAGGACAGGGGGGATTTACACTGAAGCTTTCTTT	CASSPRRTGGIYTEAFF
.	TRBJ2-2	TRBV9	.	TGTGCCAGCAGCCCCGGCGGGGCCGGGGAGCTGTTTTTT	CASSPGGAGELFF
.	TRBJ1-5	TRBV24-1	TRBD1	TGTGCCACCAGTGATTCGGGACAGGGCTCTTATCAGCCCCAGCATTTT	CATSDSGQGSYQPQHF
.	TRBJ1-2	TRBV20-1	.	TGCAGTGCTAGGGCTTACTATGGCTACACCTTC	CSARAYYGYTF
.	TRBJ1-5	TRBV12-5	TRBD1	TGTGCTAGTGGTTTACTGACAGGGGGCGTTGATCAGCCCCAGCATTTT	CASGLLTGGVDQPQHF
.	TRBJ1-5	TRBV12-5	.	TGTGCTAGTGGTCCCGAGGACAATCAGCCCCAGCATTTT	CASGPEDNQPQHF
.	TRBJ1-4	TRBV10-2	.	TGCGCCAGCAGTGAGGGGCTGGTGTCGGCTAATGAAAAACTGTTTTTT	CASSEGLVSANEKLFF
once	TRBJ2-2	TRBV5-1	TRBD2	TGCGCCAGCAGCTTACTAGCGGGGGCCTCCGGGGAGCTGTTTTTT	CASSLLAGASGELFF
.	TRBJ2-3	TRBV29-1	.	TGCAGCGTTCTTTACGGGGATACGCAGTATTTT	CSVLYGDTQYF
many	TRBJ2-2	TRBV6-5	TRBD1	TGTGCCACCAACAGGGGTTTGGACACCGGGGAGCTGTTTTTT	CATNRGLDTGELFF
.	TRBJ1-3	TRBV3-1/TRBV3-2	TRBD1	TGTGCCAGCAGCACCCCGACAGGGTCTGGAAACACCATATATTTT	CASSTPTGSGNTIYF
.	TRBJ1-1	TRBV2	.	TGTGCCAGCTCCCCGGCGACACACAACACTGAAGCTTTCTTT	CASSPATHNTEAFF
.	TRBJ2-7	TRBV12-5	TRBD1	TGTGCTAGTGGTTTTCACCGGGACAGGGTTAAGTACGAGCAGTACTTC	CASGFHRDRVKYEQYF
.	TRBJ1-1	TRBV2	.	TGTGCCAGCAGTGAAAGTATTAGCCTGGAGGCCACTGAAGCTTTCTTT	CASSESISLEATEAFF
.	TRBJ1-5	TRBV30	.	TGTGCCTGGAGTCCAGGGGAGGGCCAGCCCCAGCATTTT	CAWSPGEGQPQHF
.	TRBJ1-2	TRBV4-1	.	TGCGCCAGCAGCCAAGATCAGGGCCCTGGATGGGAATATGGCTACACCTTC	CASSQDQGPGWEYGYTF
.	TRBJ1-3	TRBV25-1	.	TGTGCCAGCAGTGAAGGCGGCTCTGGAAACACCATATATTTT	CASSEGGSGNTIYF
few	TRBJ2-3	TRBV6-5	TRBD2	TGTGCCAGCTCGGGGGGGGAGGCAGATACGCAGTATTTT	CASSGGEADTQYF